These 15 T cell receptor beta chains share one sample of origin, sequenced in a study of blood T cell repertoires in COVID-19. Clones were read by immunoSEQ multiplex PCR, and TCRdb kept only the in-frame ones, dropping some. Among more than 250,000 clones listed, 85% to 90% were seen once. The sequenced sample consisted of peripheral blood. The receptors stem from a woman aged 45-59 years with COVID-19, enrolled during active disease.

The chain uses TRBV28 and TRBJ1-1, with D perhaps TRBD1 (5 bases). The CDR3 has 14 residues. V was pared by 8 bases and J by 1 base, with 14 bases between. Germline CDR1 is MDHEN and CDR2 is SYDVKM. For the CDR3, the DNA is TGTGCCAGCTGGGCCTCCGGGGGGAACACTGAAGCTTTCTTT. As protein: CASWASGGNTEAFF.

The DNA of the CDR3 is TGTGCCAGCAGTTTATACTGGGAGCTGTTTTTT. Translating gives CASSLYWELFF. The gene calls are TRBV27 and TRBJ2-2; D gene uncertain. This CDR3 is 11 amino acids long. CDR1 and CDR2 from the germline V gene are MNHEY and SMNVEV (reference sequence). Between the trimmed V and J ends, which lost 1 base and 9 bases, there was a span of 3 bases.

The chain joins TRBV18 to TRBJ1-6, with 10 bases identical to TRBD1. J lost 7 bases, V lost 3 bases, and 0 bases had no gene match. Germline V gene lookup returns CDR1 KGHSH and CDR2 LQKENI. The CDR3 is made up of 14 amino acids. The CDR3 protein is CASSPDRGNSPLHF. CDR3 nucleotide sequence: TGTGCCAGCTCACCGGACAGGGGGAATTCACCCCTCCACTTT.

The chain uses TRBV1 and TRBJ2-5; TRBD2 is the table's D call and was not checked against the DNA. TRBV1 represents a pseudogene. The CDR3 totals 21 residues. The CDR3 loop reads CTSSQVCQSLAGIKFQETQYF. In DNA form, the CDR3 reads TGCACCAGCAGCCAAGTATGTCAGAGTCTAGCGGGAATCAAATTCCAAGAGACCCAGTACTTC.

In this sample, this clone turned up a few times. The chain combines TRBV5-4 with TRBJ1-2; TRBD1 matches 8 bases. Germline V gene sequence: CDR1 SGHNT, CDR2 YYREEE (reference sequence). This CDR3 region has 14 residues. After removal of 0 bases from V and 8 bases from J, the junction contained 6 bases not matched to a gene. Here the CDR3 DNA reads TGTGCCAGCAGCTTGGCAGGGGGCTCAGGGGGCTACACCTTC. Protein sequence: CASSLAGGSGGYTF.

The rearrangement joins TRBV5-1 to TRBJ1-1; TRBD1 matches at 10 bases. Germline V gene sequence: CDR1 SGHRS, CDR2 YFSETQ. The ends lost 4 bases at V and 1 base at J; junction bases unmatched: 7. CDR3 size: 16 residues. The CDR3 DNA reads as TGCGCCAGCAGCAATAGGGACAGGGGCCCGAACACTGAAGCTTTCTTT. This encodes CASSNRDRGPNTEAFF.

This chain uses TRBV6-5 with TRBJ2-7; the D gene is possibly TRBD1 (5 bases). The V gene's germline CDR1 is MNHEY and CDR2 SVGAGI. The germline V and J ends were trimmed by 0 bases and 2 bases, with 11 bases remaining between them. CDR3 length: 15 residues. The CDR3 DNA sequence: TGTGCCAGCAGTTACTCGAAAGGGGTCCCCTACGAGCAGTACTTC. Translation gives CASSYSKGVPYEQYF.

The rearrangement links TRBV18 to TRBJ1-2, with 9 bases matching TRBD1. Germline loops: CDR1 KGHSH, CDR2 LQKENI. The trim removed 3 bases at V and 4 bases at J, leaving 6 bases unmatched. The length of the CDR3 is 15 residues. The CDR3 DNA sequence: TGTGCCAGCTCACCTGGACAGGGGCAGGGCTATGGCTACACCTTC. It is translated as CASSPGQGQGYGYTF.

The chain has TRBV24-1 and TRBJ2-2; D is unresolved. The germline gives CDR1 KGHDR, CDR2 SFDVKD. Trimming removed 6 bases from V and 3 bases from J, with 10 bases in between. This CDR3 has 14 residues. CDR3 coding DNA: TGTGCCACCAGTAGAGGTAGCCACACCGGGGAGCTGTTTTTT. It yields the protein CATSRGSHTGELFF.

The genes are TRBV4-2 and TRBJ2-6; D is perhaps TRBD1 (6 bases). The CDR3 sequence is 17 residues long. Germline assignment: CDR1 LGHNA and CDR2 YNFKEQ. Trimming took off 4 bases at V and 2 bases at J, with 15 bases between the two ends. DNA for the CDR3: TGTGCCAGCAGCCCCGAGGGGGAAGGGACTGGGGCCAACGTCCTGACTTTC. Its protein product is CASSPEGEGTGANVLTF.

The chain has TRBV27 and TRBJ1-1; D not resolved. Between the trimmed V and J ends, which lost 5 bases and 5 bases, there was a span of 18 bases. The CDR3 has 15 residues. Germline-derived CDR1 and CDR2 are MNHEY and SMNVEV (reference sequence). The CDR3: CASSVGSGFRTEAFF. The CDR3 region has the DNA TGTGCCAGCAGTGTGGGCTCGGGGTTTCGGACTGAAGCTTTCTTT.

The chain is built from TRBV10-2 and TRBJ2-7, with TRBD2 matching 7 bases. Trimming removed 9 bases from V and 3 bases from J; junction bases left unmatched: 5. The germline V gene encodes CDR1 WSHSY and CDR2 SAAADI. The CDR3 is 12 residues long. Written as DNA, the CDR3 is TGCGCCAGTTCCGGGACTAACTACGAGCAGTACTTC. Its translation is CASSGTNYEQYF.

The chain joins TRBV9 to TRBJ2-7; D not resolved. Trimming removed 1 base at V and 4 bases at J, with 6 bases between. The length of the CDR3 is 12 residues. CDR1 SGDLS and CDR2 YYNGEE come from the germline V gene. DNA of the CDR3: TGTGCCAGCAGCGTAAATGAGTACGAGCAGTACTTC. As protein: CASSVNEYEQYF.

The J gene is TRBJ2-7, the V gene TRBV6-2 or TRBV6-3; 7 bases map to TRBD2. With V trimmed by 2 bases and J by 6 bases, 19 bases remained unmatched. CDR1 and CDR2 from the germline V gene are MNHEY and SVGEGT. This CDR3 has 18 amino acids. CDR3 loop: CASSYLPGTSVHSGEQYF. The CDR3 DNA is TGTGCCAGCAGTTACCTCCCGGGTACTAGCGTCCATTCGGGCGAGCAGTACTTC.

The rearrangement links TRBV15 to TRBJ2-3, with 8 bases matching TRBD1. The germline V gene has CDR1 LNHNV and CDR2 YYDKDF (reference sequence). This CDR3 region has 16 residues. The trim removed 0 bases at V and 4 bases at J, leaving 6 bases unmatched. The CDR3 is CATSRDDRGGSDTQYF. The CDR3 DNA sequence: TGTGCCACCAGCAGAGATGACAGGGGTGGATCAGATACGCAGTATTTT.